This TCR beta chain was found in a study of blood T cell repertoires in COVID-19. Clones were read by immunoSEQ multiplex PCR, and TCRdb kept only the in-frame ones, dropping some. This sample has more than 90,000 clones, with 82% found just once. This CDR3 spans 15 amino acids. V shed 0 bases and J shed 5 bases, with 10 bases lying between them. Germline values: CDR1 SEHNR, CDR2 FQNEAQ (reference sequence). This chain uses TRBV7-9 with TRBJ2-2, with D possibly matching TRBD2 (6 bases). Sequencing was carried out using peripheral blood. The sequence was obtained from a man aged 65 to 79 with acute or convalescent COVID-19. The CDR3 spells CASSLAQRGTGELFF. As DNA, the CDR3 is TGTGCCAGCAGCTTAGCGCAACGGGGGACCGGGGAGCTGTTTTTT.